This TCR beta chain was sequenced for a study of early T cells in non-severe SARS-CoV-2 infection. TCRdb independently ran MiXCR on the 5' RACE reads; one entry per CDR3 protein. The sample shows 25,000 to 30,000 distinct CDR3 sequences, roughly 5.3% of them seen only once. Trimming removed 3 bases at V and 8 bases at J, with 14 bases between. Germline V CDR1 and CDR2: SGHTA, FQGNSA. The CDR3 contains 14 residues. This clonotype was counted at least ten times. The rearrangement links TRBV7-2 to TRBJ1-3; the D is unclear. The receptor was derived from an adult who was a healthcare worker with PCR-confirmed SARS-CoV-2 infection or an uninfected control (not recorded which). Material: whole blood. The CDR3 sequence is CASSFGRYAYTIYF. The DNA for the CDR3 is TGTGCCAGCAGCTTTGGGCGCTACGCGTACACCATATATTTT.